The rows below give T cell receptor beta chains drawn from one sample of a study of CD8 T cells in Susac syndrome. One entry per CDR3 protein, called by TCRdb with MiXCR from the immunoSEQ multiplex PCR reads. The sample lists about 190,000 distinct CDR3 sequences, about 94% seen once, with 0.075% to 0.1% in the top ten. Sequencing used CD4+ T cells from PBMCs. Source of these receptors: a human donor with Susac syndrome. Both conserved end residues are part of each CDR3. A D gene is named only where the DNA matches it firmly. Only some rows state a clone size, as once, few, many or a class for expanded clones.

cdr3_length	v_call	d_call	clone_size	j_call	cdr3_nt	cdr3_aa
15	TRBV14	.	.	TRBJ2-6	TGTGCCAGCAGCCCTCGGATCTCTGGGGCCAACGTCCTGACTTTC	CASSPRISGANVLTF
13	TRBV29-1	.	.	TRBJ2-5	TGCAGCGTTGTCGGGCAGGGGCACGAGACCCAGTACTTC	CSVVGQGHETQYF
14	TRBV20-1	.	.	TRBJ1-6	TGCAGTGCTAGTGGGACTTCCTATAATTCACCCCTCCACTTT	CSASGTSYNSPLHF
13	TRBV12-3/TRBV12-4	.	once	TRBJ2-2	TGTGCCAGCAGTTTCGCGTCCGCCGGGGAGCTGTTTTTT	CASSFASAGELFF
14	TRBV4-3	TRBD1	once	TRBJ1-1	TGCGCCAGCAGCCAGGCTGACAGGGGCCCTGAAGCTTTCTTT	CASSQADRGPEAFF
12	TRBV29-1	.	once	TRBJ1-2	TGCAGCGTCAAGGGGGTCCCCTATGGCTACACCTTC	CSVKGVPYGYTF
14	TRBV30	TRBD1	.	TRBJ2-7	TGTGCCTTATCCTTCGGGACAGGGACCTACGAGCAGTACTTC	CALSFGTGTYEQYF
15	TRBV7-2	.	once	TRBJ1-5	TGTGCCAGCAGCTTAGCTCCCTCTAGCAATCAGCCCCAGCATTTT	CASSLAPSSNQPQHF
14	TRBV29-1	.	.	TRBJ1-1	TGCAGCATCTGCAGGCCGACAATGAACACTGAAGCTTTCTTT	CSICRPTMNTEAFF
14	TRBV18	.	.	TRBJ1-2	TGTGCCAGCTCACCGGGTCTCGACCTCTATGGCTACACCTTC	CASSPGLDLYGYTF
15	TRBV27	.	.	TRBJ1-4	TGTGCCAGCAGTTTGAGGGGGACAACTAATGAAAAACTGTTTTTT	CASSLRGTTNEKLFF
14	TRBV11-2	.	.	TRBJ2-5	TGTGCCAGCAGCCCGCGGGTGTCCGGCGAGACCCAGTACTTC	CASSPRVSGETQYF
17	TRBV2	TRBD1	.	TRBJ2-2	TGTGCCAGCAGTGAACTCGGGACAGGGGTACCCACCGGGGAGCTGTTTTTT	CASSELGTGVPTGELFF
14	TRBV10-3	.	once	TRBJ1-4	TGTGCCATCAGCTGGGACGGAACTAATGAAAAACTGTTTTTT	CAISWDGTNEKLFF
14	TRBV12-3/TRBV12-4	.	.	TRBJ1-5	TGTGCCAGCAGTATTACAGGACACAATCAGCCCCAGCATTTT	CASSITGHNQPQHF
17	TRBV7-2	TRBD2	.	TRBJ2-3	TGTGCCAGCAGCTTAGCCCCGGGACTAGCTATAATGGATACGCAGTATTTT	CASSLAPGLAIMDTQYF
13	TRBV5-1	.	.	TRBJ2-7	TGCGCCAGCAGGTTCCGGGACACGGGGGAGCAGTACTTC	CASRFRDTGEQYF
13	TRBV29-1	TRBD1	.	TRBJ1-6	TGCAGCTACAGGGGGACTAATAATTCACCCCTCCACTTT	CSYRGTNNSPLHF
14	TRBV2	TRBD1	.	TRBJ1-4	TGTGCCAGCAGTGAAGGCAGGGGGAGTGAAAAACTGTTTTTT	CASSEGRGSEKLFF
14	TRBV6-1	.	once	TRBJ2-3	TGTGCCAGCAGTTCCAACTTCCTCCGGGATACGCAGTATTTT	CASSSNFLRDTQYF
13	TRBV7-2	.	once	TRBJ2-5	TGTGCCAGCAGCTTTAAAGGGACGGAGACCCAGTACTTC	CASSFKGTETQYF
12	TRBV6-2/TRBV6-3	TRBD1	.	TRBJ2-5	TGTGCCGCAGGGGGACAGGGGAGGACCCAGTACTTC	CAAGGQGRTQYF
12	TRBV28	.	few	TRBJ2-1	TGTGCCAGCAGTTTACTTGGGGATGAGCAGTTCTTC	CASSLLGDEQFF
15	TRBV5-1	.	.	TRBJ1-1	TGCGCCAGCAGCTTGCTCGGGATCCCGAACACTGAAGCTTTCTTT	CASSLLGIPNTEAFF
15	TRBV5-1	.	.	TRBJ2-7	TGCGCCAGCAGCCCTGGAGGGGGGAGGCTAGGCGAGCAGTACTTC	CASSPGGGRLGEQYF
15	TRBV5-4	.	.	TRBJ1-2	TGTGCCAGCAGCTTTGGGACTTCATCGGACTATGGCTACACCTTC	CASSFGTSSDYGYTF
12	TRBV20-1	.	.	TRBJ1-3	TGCAGTGCTCGGACGGTTGGAAACACCATATATTTT	CSARTVGNTIYF